The sequence of this T cell receptor beta chain was determined in a study of Ad26.COV2.S vaccination and SARS-CoV-2 variants. Across the whole study: Donor had been placed in the Ad26.COV2.S arm of the COV1001 trial. Once or twice, 56 days apart, Ad26.COV2.S was delivered intramuscularly.

The treatment is: about 20 received Ad26.COV2.S at low or high dose, single or two shots; 5 received placebo; per-sample allocation not given. The investigators took samples on day 63 after the first vaccine or placebo injection. Using immunoSEQ multiplex PCR, the repertoire was profiled, and TCRdb retains in-frame clones only, with some absent. The table shows a few hundred thousand clones, with more than 75% occurring only once. Germline V lookup: CDR1 SEHNR, CDR2 FQNEAQ (reference sequence). V was trimmed by 2 bases and J by 6 bases, leaving 10 bases between them. This CDR3 is built from 13 residues. Study observations and caveats: Considerable breadth of spike-specific CD8+ and CD4+ T cell responses has reportedly been documented following vaccination. Responses of T cells in total may have been underestimated by the TCR breadth and depth analyses.

As for this clone: Antigen unknown.

This receptor was obtained from a person aged 18-60 years who received the Ad26.COV2.S COVID-19 vaccine or a placebo. The gene calls are TRBV7-9 and TRBJ1-1, with D uncertain. The input for sequencing was peripheral blood, taken in a trial of Ad26.COV2.S vaccine versus placebo. CDR3 protein: CASSLNSRPEAFF. Here the CDR3 DNA reads TGTGCCAGCAGCTTAAATTCCCGACCTGAAGCTTTCTTT.